A single sample is the source of the 17 T cell receptor beta chains below, sequenced in a study of vaccination and CD4 T cells after COVID-19. Treatment: approximately nine-day PBMC culture with coronavirus spike peptide pools or control peptides (ViraFEST assay). These receptors are not linked to any known antigen. An Oncomine TCR Beta short-read assay was used to sequence the DNA from cultured CD4+ T cells. TCRdb used MiXCR to reprocess the PCR reads, holding one entry per CDR3 protein. The top ten clones hold less than 5.5% of a sample with about 21,000 distinct CDR3 sequences, 30% to 45% of them seen once. The starting material was CD4+ T cells from blood, cultured in vitro, obtained before SARS-CoV-2 vaccination. The source is a human donor who had recovered from COVID-19.

The chain has TRBV6-1 and TRBJ1-2; 7 bases align to TRBD1. The CDR3 length is 13 residues. V dropped 6 bases and J dropped 8; count of bases not matched to a gene: 9. Germline V gene data show CDR1 as MNHNS and CDR2 as SASEGT. In nucleotides, the CDR3 is TGTGCCAGCAGCCCTGACAGGGCTCGAGGCTACACCTTC. Translating it yields CASSPDRARGYTF.

Notes on this clonotype: Germline and junction disagree at one end, which may indicate a read error. This chain joins TRBV19 and TRBJ1-2; tentative D call: TRBD1 (5 bases). The CDR3 consists of 11 residues. Germline lookup yields CDR1 LNHDA and CDR2 SQIVND (reference sequence). The CDR3 bases are TGTGCCAGTAGTACCTCCTTAGGACACTACTTC. This encodes CASSTSLGHYF.

The V call is TRBV20-1, the J call TRBJ1-4, with D possibly matching TRBD1 (5 bases). V lost 6 bases to trimming and J lost 5 bases, with 13 bases between them. Germline CDR1 reads DFQATT; CDR2 reads SNEGSKA (reference sequence). The CDR3 is 13 residues long. The CDR3: CSARWGGNEKLFF. The DNA of the CDR3 is TGCAGTGCGCGATGGGGGGGGAATGAAAAACTGTTTTTT.

There are a few counts of this clonotype. The J gene is TRBJ2-3, the V gene TRBV7-9, with TRBD2 matching over 10 bases. The CDR3 is 17 residues long. CDR1 and CDR2 (germline): SEHNR, FQNEAQ (reference sequence). The V gene end was trimmed by 5 bases and the J gene end by 3 bases; junction bases not matched to a gene: 11. The CDR3 bases are TGTGCCAGCAGCATCCTCTCGGGACTAGCGAAAACAGATACGCAGTATTTT. As protein: CASSILSGLAKTDTQYF.

This clonotype was picked up a small number of times. This chain uses TRBV19 with TRBJ2-2, with D unclear. The V end was cut by 1 base, the J end by 2 bases, with 8 bases between. The germline CDR1 and CDR2 sequences are LNHDA and SQIVND (reference sequence). There are 15 residues in the CDR3. CDR3 in DNA: TGTGCCAGTAGTATAGCGTCGGCAAACACCGGGGAGCTGTTTTTT. It is translated as CASSIASANTGELFF.

This clonotype turned up a few times. The gene calls are TRBV6-1 and TRBJ1-2; D may be TRBD1 (6 bases). The germline V gene encodes CDR1 MNHNS and CDR2 SASEGT. V lost 7 bases, J lost 8 bases, and 14 bases lay in between. This CDR3 has 12 amino acids. CDR3 amino acids: CASTLQGGGYTF. The CDR3 DNA is TGTGCCAGCACTTTACAGGGCGGAGGCTACACCTTC.

This clonotype was detected a few times. The gene calls are TRBV7-8 and TRBJ2-7, with 10 bases lining up with TRBD1. The CDR3 extends over 16 amino acids. In germline, CDR1 is SGHVS, CDR2 FQNEAQ. V gave up 5 bases and J gave up 5 bases; unmatched junction bases: 12. CDR3 region: CASSVQTGGAQDEQYF. The CDR3 nucleotides read TGTGCCAGCAGCGTCCAGACAGGGGGCGCTCAGGACGAGCAGTACTTC. The complete variable domain, with remaining parts taken from reference TRBV7-8 and TRBJ2-7, reads GAGVSQSPRYKVAKRGQDVALRCDPISGHVSLFWYQQALGQGPEFLTYFQNEAQLDKSGLPSDRFFAERPEGSVSTLKIQRTQQEDSAVYLCASSVQTGGAQDEQYFGPGTRLTVT.

The chain links TRBV20-1 to TRBJ1-1, with D possibly being TRBD1 (6 bases). The CDR3 consists of 13 residues. Trimming took 6 bases from V and 3 from J, leaving 14 bases between them. Looked up from germline, CDR1 is DFQATT and CDR2 is SNEGSKA (reference sequence). As DNA, the CDR3 is TGCAGTGCGACACAGGGCGGGTACACTGAAGCTTTCTTT. Amino acid sequence: CSATQGGYTEAFF.

This clonotype was observed a handful of times. The chain has TRBV2 and TRBJ2-1; TRBD1 matches at 7 bases. CDR3 length: 14 residues. Trimming took 4 bases from V and 4 from J; bases not matched to a gene: 4. Germline V lookup: CDR1 SNHLY, CDR2 FYNNEI. The CDR3 protein is CASSGGQDYNEQFF. Here the CDR3 DNA reads TGTGCCAGCAGTGGCGGACAGGATTACAATGAGCAGTTCTTC.

The rearrangement joins TRBV19 to TRBJ2-3; 12 bases fit TRBD2. CDR1 is LNHDA and CDR2 is SQIVND in the germline V gene (reference sequence). This CDR3 is built from 20 residues. The V segment lost 5 bases and the J segment 2 bases; nucleotides outside the gene matches: 17. The CDR3, as DNA: TGTGCCAGTAGTCAGACATGGACTAGCGGGGTTCCCACACTCACAGATACGCAGTATTTT. Its protein is CASSQTWTSGVPTLTDTQYF.

The count of this clonotype is one. Its ends do not fully match the called genes, so a read error is possible. The gene calls are TRBV7-3 and TRBJ2-2, with 14 bases aligning to TRBD2. Looked up from germline, CDR1 is SGHTA and CDR2 is FQGTGA. The CDR3 contains 16 residues. The CDR3 reads CASSQGLAGGTGEPFF. CDR3 sequence (DNA): TGTGCCAGCAGCCAAGGACTAGCGGGAGGCACCGGGGAGCCGTTTTTT. Drawing the rest from reference TRBV7-3 and TRBJ2-2, the complete variable domain is GAGVSQTPSNKVTEKGKYVELRCDPISGHTALYWYRQSLGQGPEFLIYFQGTGAADDSGLPNDRFFAVRPEGSVSTLKIQRTERGDSAVYLCASSQGLAGGTGEPFFGEGSRLTVL.

The rearrangement links TRBV6-2 or TRBV6-3 to TRBJ2-7, with D unresolved. The CDR3 is 11 amino acids. V was cut by 6 bases and J by 4 bases, with 7 bases left in between. Germline CDR1 is MNHEY and CDR2 is SVGEGT. CDR3 region: CASSPRYEQYF. CDR3 nucleotides: TGTGCCAGCAGCCCGCGGTACGAGCAGTACTTC.

This clonotype was counted between two and nine times. This chain joins TRBV20-1 and TRBJ2-7, with D perhaps matching TRBD2 (6 bases). Germline V gene data show CDR1 as DFQATT and CDR2 as SNEGSKA (reference sequence). The V and J ends lost 5 bases and 5 bases respectively, with 19 bases between them. This CDR3 has 14 residues. The DNA of the CDR3 is TGCAGTGCTTCCCGACTAGGGTCTATACACGAGCAGTACTTC. It codes for CSASRLGSIHEQYF.

The chain links TRBV6-1 to TRBJ1-1, with TRBD1 as a possible D gene (6 bases). V lost 7 bases, J lost 3 bases, and 12 bases lay in between. The CDR3 has 13 amino acids. Germline V gene sequence: CDR1 MNHNS, CDR2 SASEGT. The CDR3, as DNA: TGTGCCAGCATCAAGGGGGGGGACACTGAAGCTTTCTTT. It specifies CASIKGGDTEAFF.

This clonotype was counted a few times. J is TRBJ2-1 and V is TRBV20-1; 11 nucleotides agree with TRBD2. The V and J ends lost 7 bases and 4 bases, in that order; junction bases with no gene match: 12. Germline loops: CDR1 DFQATT, CDR2 SNEGSKA (reference sequence). The CDR3 runs 16 residues. CDR3 sequence reads: CSVSGSSGGNYNEQFF. The DNA of the CDR3 is TGCAGTGTTTCGGGGTCTAGCGGGGGGAATTACAATGAGCAGTTCTTC.

The chain employs TRBV5-6 and TRBJ1-1; unclear D gene. This CDR3 is 13 amino acids long. V was pared by 3 bases and J by 0 bases, with 6 bases between. The germline V gene encodes CDR1 SGHDT and CDR2 YYEEEE. The CDR3 DNA is TGTGCCAGCAGCTCCTCGATGAACACTGAAGCTTTCTTT. Encoded protein: CASSSSMNTEAFF. The full variable domain, completed using reference TRBV5-6 and TRBJ1-1, is DAGVTQSPTHLIKTRGQQVTLRCSPKSGHDTVSWYQQALGQGPQFIFQYYEEEERQRGNFPDRFSGHQFPNYSSELNVNALLLGDSALYLCASSSSMNTEAFFGQGTRLTVV.

This clonotype occurred a few times. V is TRBV27 and J is TRBJ1-1; D is uncertain. Germline V CDR1 and CDR2: MNHEY, SMNVEV (reference sequence). Trimming took off 7 bases at V and 1 base at J, with 10 bases between the two ends. The CDR3 contains 13 residues. CDR3 bases: TGTGCCAGCATGTGGGATTCGAACACTGAAGCTTTCTTT. It yields the protein CASMWDSNTEAFF.